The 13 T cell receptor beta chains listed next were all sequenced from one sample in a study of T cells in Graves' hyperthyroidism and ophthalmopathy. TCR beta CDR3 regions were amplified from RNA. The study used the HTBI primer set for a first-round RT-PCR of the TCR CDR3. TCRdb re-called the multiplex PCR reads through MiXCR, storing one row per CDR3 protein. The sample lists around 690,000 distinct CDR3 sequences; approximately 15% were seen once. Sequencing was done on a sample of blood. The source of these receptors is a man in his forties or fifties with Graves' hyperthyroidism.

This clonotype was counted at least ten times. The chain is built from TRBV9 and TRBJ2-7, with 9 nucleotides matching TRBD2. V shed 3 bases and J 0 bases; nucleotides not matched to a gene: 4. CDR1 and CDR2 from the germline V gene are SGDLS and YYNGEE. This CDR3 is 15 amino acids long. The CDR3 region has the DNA TGTGCCAGCAGCGGTAGCGGGAGTTTCTCCTACGAGCAGTACTTC. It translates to CASSGSGSFSYEQYF.

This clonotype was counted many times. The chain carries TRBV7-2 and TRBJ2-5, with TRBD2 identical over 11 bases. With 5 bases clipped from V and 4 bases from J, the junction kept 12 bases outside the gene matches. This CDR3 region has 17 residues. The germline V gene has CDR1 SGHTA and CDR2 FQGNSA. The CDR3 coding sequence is TGTGCCAGCAGCGCAGGGGGTAGCGGGAGGGCCCGAGAGACCCAGTACTTC. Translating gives CASSAGGSGRARETQYF.

The CDR3 bases are TGCAGCGTTTCGGACATCGGTAACTATGGCTACACCTTC. Encoded protein: CSVSDIGNYGYTF. V and J are TRBV29-1 and TRBJ1-2; D is perhaps TRBD1 (5 bases). Trimming shortened V by 5 bases and J by 1 base, and 11 bases separated the two germline ends. The CDR3 contains 13 residues. Germline V gene sequence: CDR1 SQVTM, CDR2 ANQGSEA.

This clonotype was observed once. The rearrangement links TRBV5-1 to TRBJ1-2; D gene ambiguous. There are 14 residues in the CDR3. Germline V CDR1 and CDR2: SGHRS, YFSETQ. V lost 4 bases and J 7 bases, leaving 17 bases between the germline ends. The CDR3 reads CASSPMTVLLGYTF. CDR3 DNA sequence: TGCGCCAGCAGCCCCATGACGGTTCTTCTTGGCTACACCTTC.

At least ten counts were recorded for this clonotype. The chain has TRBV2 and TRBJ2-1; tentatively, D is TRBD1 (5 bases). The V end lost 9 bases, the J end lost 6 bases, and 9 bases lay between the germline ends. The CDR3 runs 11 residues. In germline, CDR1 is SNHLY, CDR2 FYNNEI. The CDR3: CASSDSNEQFF. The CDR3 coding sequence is TGTGCCAGTTCTGACAGCAATGAGCAGTTCTTC.

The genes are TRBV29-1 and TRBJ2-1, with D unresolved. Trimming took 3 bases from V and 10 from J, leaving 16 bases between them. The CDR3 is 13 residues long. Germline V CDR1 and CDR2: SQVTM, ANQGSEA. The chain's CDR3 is CSVETSTGREQFF. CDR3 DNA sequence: TGCAGCGTTGAGACCAGCACGGGCCGGGAGCAGTTCTTC.

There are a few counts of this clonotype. CDR3 DNA sequence: TGCAGTGCTAGAGATGCGGGGATTATCTCCTACGAGCAGTACTTC. Its protein product is CSARDAGIISYEQYF. The chain combines TRBV20-1 with TRBJ2-7; D perhaps matches TRBD2 (6 bases). Trimming cost V 0 bases and J 0 bases, with 12 bases left between them. Germline V lookup: CDR1 DFQATT, CDR2 SNEGSKA (reference sequence). The CDR3 totals 15 residues.

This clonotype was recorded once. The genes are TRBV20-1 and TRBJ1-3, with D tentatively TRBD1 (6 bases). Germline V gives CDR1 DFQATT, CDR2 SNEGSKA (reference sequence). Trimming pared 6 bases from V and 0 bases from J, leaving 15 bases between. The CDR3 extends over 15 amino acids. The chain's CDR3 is CSAAPDSFSGNTIYF. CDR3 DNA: TGCAGTGCAGCCCCGGACAGTTTCTCTGGAAACACCATATATTTT.

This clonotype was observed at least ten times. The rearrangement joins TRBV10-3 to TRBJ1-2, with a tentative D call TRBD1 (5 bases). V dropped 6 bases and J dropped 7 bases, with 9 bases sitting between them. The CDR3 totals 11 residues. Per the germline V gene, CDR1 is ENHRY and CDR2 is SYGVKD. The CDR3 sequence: CAIRKDSGYTF. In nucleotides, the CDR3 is TGTGCCATCAGGAAAGACAGTGGCTACACCTTC.

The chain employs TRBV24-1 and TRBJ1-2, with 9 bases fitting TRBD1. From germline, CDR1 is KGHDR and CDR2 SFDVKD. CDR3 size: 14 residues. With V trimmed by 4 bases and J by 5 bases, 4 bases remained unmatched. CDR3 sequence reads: CATSEKGQGYGYTF. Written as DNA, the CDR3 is TGTGCCACCAGTGAAAAGGGACAGGGATATGGCTACACCTTC.

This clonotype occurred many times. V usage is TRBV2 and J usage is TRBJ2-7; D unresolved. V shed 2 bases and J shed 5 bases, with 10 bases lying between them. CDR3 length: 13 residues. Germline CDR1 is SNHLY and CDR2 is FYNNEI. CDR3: CASSEILRDEQYF. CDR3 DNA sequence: TGTGCCAGCAGTGAAATCCTAAGGGACGAGCAGTACTTC.

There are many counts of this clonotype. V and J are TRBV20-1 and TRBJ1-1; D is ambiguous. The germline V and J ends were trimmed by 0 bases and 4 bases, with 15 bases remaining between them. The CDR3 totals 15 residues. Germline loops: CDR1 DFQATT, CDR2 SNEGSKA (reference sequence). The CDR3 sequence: CSARDRALRVTEAFF. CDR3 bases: TGCAGTGCTAGAGATCGTGCCCTTCGGGTCACTGAAGCTTTCTTT.

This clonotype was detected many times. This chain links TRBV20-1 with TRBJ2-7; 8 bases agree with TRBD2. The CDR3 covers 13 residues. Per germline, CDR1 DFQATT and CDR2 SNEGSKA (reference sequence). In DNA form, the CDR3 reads TGCAGCGCAGGGCGGGAGGTACCCTACGAGCAGTACTTC. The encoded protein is CSAGREVPYEQYF.